This T cell receptor beta chain was found in a study of T cells expressing NK-cell markers. Study background: Sorted CD3+CD56+NKG2C+, CD3+CD56+NKG2C- and CD3+CD56-NKG2C+ T cells provided the TCR beta repertoires. Points from the study as a whole: For about six donors, the dominant NKG2C+ clonotypes made up about 1.0-8% of their CD8+ T cells.

The CDR3 length is 15 residues. 5'RACE template switching with UMIs produced the TCR beta cDNA. TCRdb processed the 5' RACE reads again and assigns one entry to each CDR3 protein, with no DNA. The sample has about 380,000 distinct CDR3 sequences, and its top ten clones hold roughly 5.4%. Regarding this clonotype: What it binds is not known.

The specimen sequenced was blood T cells: a sorted CD56 or NKG2C T cell subset, CD4+ or CD8+ T cells, or bulk PBMC T cells (not recorded which). The V and J genes are TRBV23-1 and TRBJ2-3; lacking DNA, the TRBD1 call made by TCRdb goes unchecked. TRBV23-1 carries the ORF label, with uncertain function. The sequence came from a man aged 18-70 years in good health. The CDR3 protein is CASSRQRGKGDTQYF.